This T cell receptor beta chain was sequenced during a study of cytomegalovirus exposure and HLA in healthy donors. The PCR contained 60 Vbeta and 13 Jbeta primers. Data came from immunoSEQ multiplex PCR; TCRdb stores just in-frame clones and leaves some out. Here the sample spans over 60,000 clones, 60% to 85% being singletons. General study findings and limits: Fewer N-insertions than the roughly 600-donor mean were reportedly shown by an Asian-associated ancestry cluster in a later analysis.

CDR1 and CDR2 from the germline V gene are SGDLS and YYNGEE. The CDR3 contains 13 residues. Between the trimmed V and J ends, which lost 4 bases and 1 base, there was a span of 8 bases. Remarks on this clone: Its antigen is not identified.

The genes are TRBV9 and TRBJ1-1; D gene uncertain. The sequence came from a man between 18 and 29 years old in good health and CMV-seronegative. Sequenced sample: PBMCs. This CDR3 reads CASSLTPNTEAFF. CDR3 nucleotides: TGTGCCAGCAGCCTAACTCCGAACACTGAAGCTTTCTTT. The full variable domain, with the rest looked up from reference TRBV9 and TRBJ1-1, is DSGVTQTPKHLITATGQRVTLRCSPRSGDLSVYWYQQSLDQGLQFLIQYYNGEERAKGNILERFSAQQFPDLHSELNLSSLELGDSALYFCASSLTPNTEAFFGQGTRLTVV.